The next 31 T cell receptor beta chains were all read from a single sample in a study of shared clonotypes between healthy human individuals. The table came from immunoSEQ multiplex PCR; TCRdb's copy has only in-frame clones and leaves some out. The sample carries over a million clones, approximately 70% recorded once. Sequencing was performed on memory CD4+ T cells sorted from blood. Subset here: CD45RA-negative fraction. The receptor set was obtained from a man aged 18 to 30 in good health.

CDR3 in DNA: TGTGCCAGTAGTATAGATCCAAGCCTCGTAGGGAGCAATCAGCCCCAGCATTTT. Amino acids: CASSIDPSLVGSNQPQHF. This chain connects TRBV19 to TRBJ1-5; D remains ambiguous. Trimming cost V 0 bases and J 1 base, with 16 bases left between them. Germline CDR1 is LNHDA and CDR2 is SQIVND (reference sequence). This CDR3 is built from 18 residues.

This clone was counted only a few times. Here the CDR3 reads CASSLDTYGPQHF. The CDR3 coding sequence is TGCGCCAGCAGCTTGGACACGTACGGCCCCCAGCATTTT. The V call is TRBV5-1, the J call TRBJ1-5; D is uncertain. The V gene's germline CDR1 is SGHRS and CDR2 YFSETQ. The V end lost 0 bases, the J end lost 10 bases, and 11 bases lay between the germline ends. CDR3 length: 13 residues. Full variable domain (remainder filled in from reference TRBV5-1 and TRBJ1-5): KAGVTQTPRYLIKTRGQQVTLSCSPISGHRSVSWYQQTPGQGLQFLFEYFSETQRNKGNFPGRFSGRQFSNSRSEMNVSTLELGDSALYLCASSLDTYGPQHFGDGTRLSIL.

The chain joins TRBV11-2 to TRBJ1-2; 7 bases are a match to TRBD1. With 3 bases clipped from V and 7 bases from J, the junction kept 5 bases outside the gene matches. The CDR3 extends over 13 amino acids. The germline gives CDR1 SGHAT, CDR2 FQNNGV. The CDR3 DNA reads TGTGCCAGCAGCTTGACAGGGTATTTTGGCTACACCTTC. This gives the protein CASSLTGYFGYTF.

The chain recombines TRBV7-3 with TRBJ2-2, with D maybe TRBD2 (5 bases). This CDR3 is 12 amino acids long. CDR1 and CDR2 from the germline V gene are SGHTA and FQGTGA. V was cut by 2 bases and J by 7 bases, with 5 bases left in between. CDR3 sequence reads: CASSLGSGELFF. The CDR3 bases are TGTGCCAGCAGCTTAGGGAGCGGGGAGCTGTTTTTT.

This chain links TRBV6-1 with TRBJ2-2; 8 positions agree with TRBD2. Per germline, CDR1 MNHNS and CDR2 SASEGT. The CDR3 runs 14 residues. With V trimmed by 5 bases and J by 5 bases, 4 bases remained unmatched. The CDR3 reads CASSPGGSTGELFF. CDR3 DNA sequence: TGTGCCAGCAGTCCGGGGGGGTCTACCGGGGAGCTGTTTTTT.

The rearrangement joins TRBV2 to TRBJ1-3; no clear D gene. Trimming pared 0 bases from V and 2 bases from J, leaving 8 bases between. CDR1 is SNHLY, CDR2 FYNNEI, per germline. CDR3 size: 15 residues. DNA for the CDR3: TGTGCCAGCAGTGAAGCCAGTGCTCCTGGAAACACCATATATTTT. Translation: CASSEASAPGNTIYF.

CDR3 sequence reads: CASSEIYRGGDEQFF. Written as DNA, the CDR3 is TGCGCCAGCAGTGAGATTTATCGGGGGGGCGATGAGCAGTTCTTC. This sequence joins TRBV10-2 and TRBJ2-1; TRBD2 matches 8 bases. Looked up from germline, CDR1 is WSHSY and CDR2 is SAAADI. This CDR3 region has 15 residues. Trimming cost V 2 bases and J 8 bases; bases outside gene matches: 8.

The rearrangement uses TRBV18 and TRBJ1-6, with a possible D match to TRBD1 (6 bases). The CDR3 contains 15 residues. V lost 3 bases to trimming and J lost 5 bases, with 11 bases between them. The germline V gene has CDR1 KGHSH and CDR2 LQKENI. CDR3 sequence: CASSPRDKNNSPLHF. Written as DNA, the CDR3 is TGTGCCAGCTCACCGCGGGACAAGAATAATTCACCCCTCCACTTT.

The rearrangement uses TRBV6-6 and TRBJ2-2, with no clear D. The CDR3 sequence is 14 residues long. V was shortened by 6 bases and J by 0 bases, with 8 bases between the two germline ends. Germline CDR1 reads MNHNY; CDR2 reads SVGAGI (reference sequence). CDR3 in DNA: TGTGCCAGCAGCCTTGATACGAACACCGGGGAGCTGTTTTTT. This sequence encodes CASSLDTNTGELFF.

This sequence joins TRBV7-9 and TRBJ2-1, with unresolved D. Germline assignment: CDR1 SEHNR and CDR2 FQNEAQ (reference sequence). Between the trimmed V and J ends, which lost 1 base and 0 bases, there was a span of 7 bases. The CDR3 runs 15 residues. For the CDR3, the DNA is TGTGCCAGCAGCTTAGACGTGGGCTCCTACAATGAGCAGTTCTTC. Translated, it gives CASSLDVGSYNEQFF.

CDR3 in DNA: TGTGCCAGCAGCTCCCACAGGAGATACGAGCAGTACTTC. Translating gives CASSSHRRYEQYF. The chain couples TRBV7-2 to TRBJ2-7, with D tentatively TRBD1 (5 bases). This CDR3 has 13 amino acids. V shed 4 bases and J shed 4 bases, with 11 bases lying between them. CDR1 SGHTA and CDR2 FQGNSA come from the germline V gene.

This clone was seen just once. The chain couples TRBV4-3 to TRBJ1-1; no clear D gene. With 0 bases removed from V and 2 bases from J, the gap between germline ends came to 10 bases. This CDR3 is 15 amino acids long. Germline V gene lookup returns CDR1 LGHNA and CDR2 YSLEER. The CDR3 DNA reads TGCGCCAGCAGCCAAGAGTTCCAGAAAAACACTGAAGCTTTCTTT. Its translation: CASSQEFQKNTEAFF.

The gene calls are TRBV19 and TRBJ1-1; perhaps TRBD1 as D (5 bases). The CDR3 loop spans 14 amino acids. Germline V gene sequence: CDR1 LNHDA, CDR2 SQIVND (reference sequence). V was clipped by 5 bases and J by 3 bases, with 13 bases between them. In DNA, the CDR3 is TGTGCCAGTAGTGCCCAGGGTGGGTACACTGAAGCTTTCTTT. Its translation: CASSAQGGYTEAFF.

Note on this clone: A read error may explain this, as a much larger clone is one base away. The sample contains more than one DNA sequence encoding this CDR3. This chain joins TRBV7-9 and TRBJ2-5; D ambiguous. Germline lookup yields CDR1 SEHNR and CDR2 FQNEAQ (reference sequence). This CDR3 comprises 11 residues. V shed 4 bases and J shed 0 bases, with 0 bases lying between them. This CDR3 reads CASSYQETQYF. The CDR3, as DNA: TGTGCCAGCAGCTACCAAGAGACCCAGTACTTC.

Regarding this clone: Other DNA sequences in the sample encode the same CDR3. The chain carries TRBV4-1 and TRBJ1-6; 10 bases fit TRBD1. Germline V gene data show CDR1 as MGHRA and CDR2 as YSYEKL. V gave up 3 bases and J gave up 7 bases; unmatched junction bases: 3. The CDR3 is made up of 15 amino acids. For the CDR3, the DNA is TGCGCCAGCAGCCATCCGGGACAGGGGAATTCACCCCTCCACTTT. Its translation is CASSHPGQGNSPLHF.

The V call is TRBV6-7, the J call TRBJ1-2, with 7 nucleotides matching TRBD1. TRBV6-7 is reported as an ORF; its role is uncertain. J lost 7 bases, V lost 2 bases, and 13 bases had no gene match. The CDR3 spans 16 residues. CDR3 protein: CASSYGGGGVSSGYTF. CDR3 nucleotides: TGTGCCAGCAGTTACGGGGGAGGGGGCGTTTCGAGTGGCTACACCTTC.

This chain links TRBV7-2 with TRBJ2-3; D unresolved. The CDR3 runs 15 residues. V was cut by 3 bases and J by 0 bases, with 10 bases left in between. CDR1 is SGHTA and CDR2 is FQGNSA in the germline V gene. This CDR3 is CASSLSELSTDTQYF. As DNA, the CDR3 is TGTGCCAGCAGCTTGTCCGAGCTGAGCACAGATACGCAGTATTTT.

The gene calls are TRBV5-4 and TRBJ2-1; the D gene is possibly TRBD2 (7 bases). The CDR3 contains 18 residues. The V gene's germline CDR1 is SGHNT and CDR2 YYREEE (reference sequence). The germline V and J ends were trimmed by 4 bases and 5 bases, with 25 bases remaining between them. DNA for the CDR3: TGTGCCAGCAGCGCCCCACAGGGAGGGGGGAGCGGCCACAATGAGCAGTTCTTC. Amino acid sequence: CASSAPQGGGSGHNEQFF. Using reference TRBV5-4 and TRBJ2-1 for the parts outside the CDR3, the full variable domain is ETGVTQSPTHLIKTRGQQVTLRCSSQSGHNTVSWYQQALGQGPQFIFQYYREEENGRGNFPPRFSGLQFPNYSSELNVNALELDDSALYLCASSAPQGGGSGHNEQFFGPGTRLTVL.

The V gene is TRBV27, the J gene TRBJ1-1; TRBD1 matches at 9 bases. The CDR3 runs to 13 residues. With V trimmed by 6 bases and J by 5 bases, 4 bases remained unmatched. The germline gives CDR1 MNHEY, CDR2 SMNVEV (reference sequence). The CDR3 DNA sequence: TGTGCCAGCAGGAGGACAGGGGTAACTGAAGCTTTCTTT. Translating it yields CASRRTGVTEAFF.

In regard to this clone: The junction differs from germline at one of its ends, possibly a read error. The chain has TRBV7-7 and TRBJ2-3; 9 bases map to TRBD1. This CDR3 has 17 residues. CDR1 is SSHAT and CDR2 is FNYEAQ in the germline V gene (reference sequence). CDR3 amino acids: CASSPGVAGTGINTQYF. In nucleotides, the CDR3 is TGTGCTAGCAGCCCAGGCGTAGCTGGGACAGGGATAAATACGCAGTATTTT.

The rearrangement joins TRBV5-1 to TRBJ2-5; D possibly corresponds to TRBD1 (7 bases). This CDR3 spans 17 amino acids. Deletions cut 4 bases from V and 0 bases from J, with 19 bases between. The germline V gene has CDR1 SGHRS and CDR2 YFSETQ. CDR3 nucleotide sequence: TGCGCCAGCAGCCCGGACAGGTTAGCGGCAAACCAAGAGACCCAGTACTTC. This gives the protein CASSPDRLAANQETQYF.

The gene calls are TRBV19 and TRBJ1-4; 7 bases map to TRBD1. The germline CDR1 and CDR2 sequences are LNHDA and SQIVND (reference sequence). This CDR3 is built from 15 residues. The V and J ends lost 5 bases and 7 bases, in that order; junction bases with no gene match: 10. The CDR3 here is CASSARQGISEKLFF. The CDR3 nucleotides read TGTGCCAGTAGTGCTCGACAGGGCATTAGTGAAAAACTGTTTTTT.

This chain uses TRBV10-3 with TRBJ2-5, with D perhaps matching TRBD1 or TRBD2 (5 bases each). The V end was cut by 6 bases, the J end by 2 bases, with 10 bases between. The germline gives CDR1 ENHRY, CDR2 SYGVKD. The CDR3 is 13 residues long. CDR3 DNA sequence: TGTGCCATCAGCGGGACCATTCAAGAGACCCAGTACTTC. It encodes CAISGTIQETQYF.

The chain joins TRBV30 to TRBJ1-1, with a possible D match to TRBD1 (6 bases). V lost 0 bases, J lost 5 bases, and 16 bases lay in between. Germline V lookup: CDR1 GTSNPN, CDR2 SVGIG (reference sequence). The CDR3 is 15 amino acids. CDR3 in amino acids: CAWSVTGGGRTEAFF. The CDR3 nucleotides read TGTGCCTGGAGTGTAACCGGCGGGGGGCGGACTGAAGCTTTCTTT.

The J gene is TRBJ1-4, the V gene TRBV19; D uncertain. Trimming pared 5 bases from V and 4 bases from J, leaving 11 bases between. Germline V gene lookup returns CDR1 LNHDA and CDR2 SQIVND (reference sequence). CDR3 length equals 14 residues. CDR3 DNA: TGTGCCAGTAGTTCGAGCAGGCGTAATGAAAAACTGTTTTTT. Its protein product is CASSSSRRNEKLFF.

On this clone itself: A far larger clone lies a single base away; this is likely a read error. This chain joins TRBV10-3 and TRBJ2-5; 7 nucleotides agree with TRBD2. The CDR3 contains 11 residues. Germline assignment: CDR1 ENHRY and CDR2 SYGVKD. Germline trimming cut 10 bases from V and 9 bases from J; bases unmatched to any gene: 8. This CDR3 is CASGSREAQYF. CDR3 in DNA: TGTGCCAGCGGGAGTCGGGAGGCCCAGTACTTC.

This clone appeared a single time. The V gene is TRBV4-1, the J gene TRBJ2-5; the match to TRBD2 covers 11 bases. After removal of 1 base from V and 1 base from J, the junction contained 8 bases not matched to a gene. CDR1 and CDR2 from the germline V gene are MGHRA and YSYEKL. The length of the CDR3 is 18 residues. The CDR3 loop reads CASSQVKTGTSGQETQYF. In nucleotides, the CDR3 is TGCGCCAGCAGCCAAGTTAAGACCGGGACTAGCGGCCAAGAGACCCAGTACTTC.

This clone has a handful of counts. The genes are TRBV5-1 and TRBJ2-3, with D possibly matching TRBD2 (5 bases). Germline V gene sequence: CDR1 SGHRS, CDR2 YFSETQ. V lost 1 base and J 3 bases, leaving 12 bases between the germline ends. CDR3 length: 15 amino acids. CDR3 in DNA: TGCGCCAGCAGCTTGATCGGCGGGCAGACAGATACGCAGTATTTT. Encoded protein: CASSLIGGQTDTQYF.

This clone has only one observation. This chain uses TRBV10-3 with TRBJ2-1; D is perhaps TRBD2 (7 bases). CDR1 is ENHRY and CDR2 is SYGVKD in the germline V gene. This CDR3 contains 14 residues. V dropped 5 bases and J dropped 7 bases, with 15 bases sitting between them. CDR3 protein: CAISTGGLGNEQFF. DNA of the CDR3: TGTGCCATCAGTACGGGGGGCCTCGGGAATGAGCAGTTCTTC.

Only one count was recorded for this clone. Here the CDR3 DNA reads TGTGCCAGCAGCGCGGACCTGAAAAACATTCAGTACTTC. As protein: CASSADLKNIQYF. The gene calls are TRBV7-9 and TRBJ2-4; unclear D gene. V was pared by 5 bases and J by 4 bases, with 9 bases between. Germline CDR1 is SEHNR and CDR2 is FQNEAQ (reference sequence). The CDR3 is made up of 13 amino acids.

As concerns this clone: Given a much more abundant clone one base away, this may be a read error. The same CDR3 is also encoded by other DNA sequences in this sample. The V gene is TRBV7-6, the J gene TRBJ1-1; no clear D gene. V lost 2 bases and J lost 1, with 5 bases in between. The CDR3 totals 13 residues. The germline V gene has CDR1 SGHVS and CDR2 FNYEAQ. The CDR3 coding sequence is TGTGCCAGCAGCTTACAGGAGAACACTGAAGCTTTCTTT. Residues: CASSLQENTEAFF.